A selection of T cell receptor beta chains follows, all from one sample in a study of shared clonotypes between healthy human individuals. The protocol was immunoSEQ multiplex PCR, while the TCRdb copy is restricted to in-frame clones and leaves out a portion. The data contain about 680,000 clones, about 80% of them seen just once; the ten biggest clones take up 1.5% to 2%. Material for sequencing was memory CD4+ T cells sorted from blood. The receptors derive from a woman under 40 in good health. CDR3s include the opening cysteine and the closing phenylalanine or tryptophan. The D gene is left open where the match is weak. Clone size is stated in some rows and not others, as once, few, many or a class when expanded.

size	J	D	V	CDR3	DNA
-	TRBJ2-7	TRBD2	TRBV5-1	CASSSGTSAYEQYF	TGCGCCAGCAGTTCCGGGACTAGCGCTTACGAGCAGTACTTC
-	TRBJ2-1	-	TRBV5-1	CASSLSYPNEQFF	TGCGCCAGCAGCTTGTCCTACCCCAATGAGCAGTTCTTC
-	TRBJ2-7	-	TRBV6-5	CASKLMTVGAYEQYF	TGTGCCAGCAAACTTATGACAGTCGGAGCCTACGAGCAGTACTTC
few	TRBJ1-2	-	TRBV2	CASSHRYYGYTF	TGTGCCAGCAGCCACCGGTATTATGGCTACACCTTC
-	TRBJ2-5	-	TRBV18	CASSPGAVETQYF	TGTGCCAGCTCACCTGGGGCGGTTGAGACCCAGTACTTC
-	TRBJ1-2	TRBD1	TRBV20-1	CSARTGEGYTF	TGCAGTGCTCGGACAGGGGAAGGCTACACCTTC
-	TRBJ2-1	-	TRBV25-1	CASTPGNNEQFF	TGTGCCAGCACTCCCGGCAACAATGAGCAGTTCTTC
-	TRBJ2-7	TRBD2	TRBV28	CASSSEYGSGYNSYEQYF	TGTGCCAGCAGTTCGGAGTATGGTAGCGGGTACAATTCCTACGAGCAGTACTTC
-	TRBJ2-5	-	TRBV19	CASSIVGTVLTQYF	TGTGCCAGTAGTATAGTCGGGACCGTTCTTACCCAGTACTTC
-	TRBJ1-2	-	TRBV27	CASGSGRNYGYTF	TGTGCCAGCGGAAGCGGACGGAACTATGGCTACACCTTC
-	TRBJ2-1	TRBD2	TRBV4-1	CASSQTPPAGYNEQFF	TGCGCCAGCAGCCAGACCCCCCCAGCGGGGTACAATGAGCAGTTCTTC
-	TRBJ1-5	-	TRBV7-8	CASSGLLGPQHF	TGTGCCAGCAGCGGCCTTCTGGGCCCCCAGCATTTT
few	TRBJ2-5	TRBD2	TRBV4-2	CASSQEATSGRYQETQYF	TGTGCCAGCAGCCAAGAGGCGACTAGCGGGCGTTACCAAGAGACCCAGTACTTC
-	TRBJ2-5	TRBD1	TRBV2	CASSRDRGQETQYF	TGTGCCAGCAGCCGGGACAGGGGCCAAGAGACCCAGTACTTC
-	TRBJ2-1	-	TRBV7-3	CASSPRLGWNEQFF	TGTGCCAGCAGCCCCCGACTAGGATGGAATGAGCAGTTCTTC
many	TRBJ1-4	-	TRBV4-2	CASSQVGQTNEKLFF	TGTGCCAGCAGCCAAGTTGGACAGACTAATGAAAAACTGTTTTTT
few	TRBJ1-1	TRBD1	TRBV2	CASSDGTGLEAFF	TGTGCCAGCAGTGATGGGACAGGGCTTGAAGCTTTCTTT
-	TRBJ1-4	TRBD1	TRBV29-1	CSVPDRGVEKLFF	TGCAGCGTTCCTGACAGGGGGGTTGAAAAACTGTTTTTT
-	TRBJ1-1	TRBD1	TRBV28	CASSGTGRTEAFF	TGTGCCAGCAGTGGGACAGGGAGAACTGAAGCTTTCTTT
few	TRBJ2-7	TRBD2	TRBV2	CASTLATSGPYEQYF	TGTGCCAGCACCCTAGCGACTAGCGGCCCCTACGAGCAGTACTTC
-	TRBJ2-5	-	TRBV10-3	CAIRASETQYF	TGTGCCATCAGGGCAAGTGAGACCCAGTACTTC
-	TRBJ2-3	-	TRBV7-2	CASSLGAGETSTDTQYF	TGTGCCAGCAGCTTAGGGGCTGGGGAGACGAGCACAGATACGCAGTATTTT
-	TRBJ2-3	-	TRBV30	CASTTPRVRTDTQYF	TGTGCCTCAACAACCCCCCGAGTAAGGACAGATACGCAGTATTTT
few	TRBJ1-2	TRBD1	TRBV18	CASSPPAGGKYGYTF	TGTGCCAGCTCACCTCCGGCAGGGGGAAAGTATGGCTACACCTTC
-	TRBJ2-1	TRBD2	TRBV19	CASSLLAGFDNEQFF	TGTGCCAGTAGCCTACTAGCGGGATTCGACAATGAGCAGTTCTTC
-	TRBJ2-2	-	TRBV19	CASRGARAQGRELFF	TGTGCCAGTAGAGGCGCGAGGGCCCAAGGCCGGGAGCTGTTTTTT
-	TRBJ1-5	-	TRBV10-2	CASSELALGQPQHF	TGCGCCAGCAGTGAGTTGGCCCTTGGACAGCCCCAGCATTTT
-	TRBJ2-7	TRBD2	TRBV28	CASKVAGAALSYEQYF	TGTGCCAGCAAAGTAGCGGGAGCGGCCCTCTCCTACGAGCAGTACTTC
few	TRBJ1-2	-	TRBV28	CASSLTTRGYTF	TGTGCCAGCAGTTTAACGACCCGGGGCTACACCTTC
many	TRBJ2-5	TRBD2	TRBV5-4	CASSLAIFATSGSPETQYF	TGTGCCAGCAGCTTGGCCATCTTCGCGACTAGCGGGAGTCCAGAGACCCAGTACTTC
-	TRBJ2-7	TRBD1	TRBV27	CASSLMGQGAYEQYF	TGTGCCAGCAGTTTAATGGGACAGGGGGCCTACGAGCAGTACTTC
-	TRBJ2-3	TRBD1	TRBV11-3	CASSLRQGPDTQYF	TGTGCCAGCAGCTTAAGACAGGGTCCAGATACGCAGTATTTT
-	TRBJ2-1	-	TRBV11-3	CASSLAGPSSYNEQFF	TGTGCCAGCAGCTTAGCGGGTCCTAGCTCCTACAATGAGCAGTTCTTC
-	TRBJ2-7	TRBD1	TRBV15	CATSRAHRGPLYEQYF	TGTGCCACCAGCAGAGCGCACAGGGGTCCTCTCTACGAGCAGTACTTC
-	TRBJ2-5	TRBD2	TRBV7-9	CASSLAGLAGGPQYF	TGTGCCAGCAGCTTAGCGGGGCTAGCGGGAGGGCCCCAGTACTTC
-	TRBJ2-5	TRBD2	TRBV5-4	CASCLAGGLETQYF	TGTGCCAGTTGTCTAGCGGGAGGTTTGGAGACCCAGTACTTC
-	TRBJ2-2	TRBD2	TRBV7-8	CASSPTSGRAGDTGELFF	TGTGCCAGCAGCCCCACTAGCGGGAGGGCCGGGGACACCGGGGAGCTGTTTTTT
-	TRBJ1-4	-	TRBV7-9	CASSLRDEKLFF	TGTGCCAGCAGCTTACGGGATGAAAAACTGTTTTTT
once	TRBJ1-5	TRBD1	TRBV4-1	CASSQETGAKNQPQHF	TGCGCCAGCAGCCAAGAGACAGGGGCGAAGAATCAGCCCCAGCATTTT
few	TRBJ2-2	TRBD2	TRBV7-8	CASSPSGTNTGELFF	TGTGCCAGCAGCCCTAGCGGGACGAACACCGGGGAGCTGTTTTTT
-	TRBJ1-2	-	TRBV5-1	CASSPFSTGYTF	TGCGCCAGCAGCCCATTTTCGACTGGCTACACCTTC
-	TRBJ2-7	-	TRBV4-1	CASSLRMGESYEQYF	TGCGCCAGCAGCCTAAGGATGGGGGAGAGTTACGAGCAGTACTTC
-	TRBJ1-2	-	TRBV21-1	CASSTDRAGKEGGYTF	TGTGCCAGCAGCACCGACAGGGCCGGGAAAGAGGGAGGCTACACCTTC
few	TRBJ2-5	-	TRBV5-4	CASSLSKAIKETQYF	TGTGCCAGCAGCTTGAGTAAGGCAATAAAAGAGACCCAGTACTTC
once	TRBJ2-5	-	TRBV5-1	CASTKTDREGTQYF	TGCGCCAGCACCAAAACGGACAGGGAGGGGACCCAGTACTTC
-	TRBJ1-3	-	TRBV6-6	CASSYGRVSSGNTIYF	TGTGCCAGCAGTTACGGCAGGGTGAGCTCTGGAAACACCATATATTTT
-	TRBJ2-1	-	TRBV28	CASSSRLGKGNEQFF	TGTGCCAGCAGCTCTAGACTCGGGAAGGGCAATGAGCAGTTCTTC